These 27 T cell receptor beta chains originate from one sample sequenced in a study of blood T cell repertoires in COVID-19. Measured with immunoSEQ multiplex PCR; TCRdb has only the in-frame clones, and not every one. The top ten clones hold 9.5% to 14% of a sample with more than 200,000 clones, nearly 90% of them seen once. The sample was PBMCs or T cells enriched from blood (not recorded which). These receptors were collected from a man aged 30 to 39 who had recovered from COVID-19.

This clone was seen ten or more times. This rearrangement joins TRBV7-8 to TRBJ1-1; TRBD1 matches at 8 bases. Germline V lookup: CDR1 SGHVS, CDR2 FQNEAQ. The CDR3 runs 13 residues. V dropped 6 bases and J dropped 1; count of bases not matched to a gene: 1. The CDR3 sequence is CASRGQANTEAFF. Here the CDR3 DNA reads TGTGCCAGCAGGGGACAGGCGAACACTGAAGCTTTCTTT.

The J gene is TRBJ2-2, the V gene TRBV6-4; 7 bases are a match to TRBD1. The length of the CDR3 is 14 residues. Germline CDR1 is MRHNA and CDR2 is SNTAGT. Trimming cost V 5 bases and J 3 bases; bases outside gene matches: 3. In DNA form, the CDR3 reads TGTGCCAGCAGTCGACAGGGTGACACCGGGGAGCTGTTTTTT. Amino acids: CASSRQGDTGELFF.

This chain connects TRBV7-2 to TRBJ2-3; TRBD2 aligns across 10 bases. CDR3 length equals 14 residues. From germline, CDR1 is SGHTA and CDR2 FQGNSA. J gave up 4 bases and V 2 bases, and 0 bases lay outside the gene matches. The CDR3 reads CASSLSGGADTQYF. The CDR3 DNA reads as TGTGCCAGCAGCTTAAGCGGGGGGGCAGATACGCAGTATTTT.

V and J are TRBV7-8 and TRBJ1-2, with a tentative D call TRBD1 (5 bases). CDR1 is SGHVS, CDR2 FQNEAQ, per germline. The germline V and J ends were trimmed by 5 bases and 4 bases, with 20 bases remaining between them. The CDR3 contains 16 residues. The CDR3 sequence is CASSPESGEPFYGYTF. CDR3 DNA: TGTGCCAGCAGCCCCGAGTCGGGGGAGCCTTTCTATGGCTACACCTTC.

The rearrangement links TRBV6-5 to TRBJ1-2, with D possibly matching TRBD1 (6 bases). Germline V gene data show CDR1 as MNHEY and CDR2 as SVGAGI. CDR3 size: 12 residues. V was pared by 5 bases and J by 8 bases, with 12 bases between. The CDR3 here is CASSSQDRGYTF. The CDR3 DNA sequence: TGTGCCAGCAGTAGTCAGGACAGAGGCTACACCTTC.

The chain recombines TRBV11-2 with TRBJ2-5; D is perhaps TRBD2 (6 bases). V was clipped by 5 bases and J by 5 bases, with 15 bases between them. CDR3 length equals 14 residues. The germline gives CDR1 SGHAT, CDR2 FQNNGV. CDR3 nucleotides: TGTGCCAGCAGCCGTAACGACCGGGGGGAGACCCAGTACTTC. This gives the protein CASSRNDRGETQYF.

The rearrangement joins TRBV5-1 to TRBJ2-7; the match to TRBD2 covers 7 bases. Trimming cost V 5 bases and J 3 bases; bases outside gene matches: 8. This CDR3 is built from 14 residues. The germline V gene encodes CDR1 SGHRS and CDR2 YFSETQ. In DNA form, the CDR3 reads TGCGCCAGCAGTACCGGGACTAAGATCTACGAGCAGTACTTC. Translated, it gives CASSTGTKIYEQYF.

V is TRBV5-6 and J is TRBJ1-1; no clear D gene. Trimming took off 4 bases at V and 3 bases at J, with 10 bases between the two ends. Germline V gives CDR1 SGHDT, CDR2 YYEEEE. The CDR3 runs 13 residues. The CDR3 DNA reads as TGTGCCAGCAGCCCACAGATATACACTGAAGCTTTCTTT. This translates into CASSPQIYTEAFF.

The chain uses TRBV7-8 and TRBJ2-7; 7 bases match TRBD1. V shed 5 bases, J shed 6 bases, and the junction held 4 bases outside the gene matches. The CDR3 length is 12 residues. Germline-derived CDR1 and CDR2 are SGHVS and FQNEAQ. CDR3 loop: CASSPRTGEQYF. DNA for the CDR3: TGTGCCAGCAGCCCCCGGACAGGCGAGCAGTACTTC.

The chain joins TRBV6-5 to TRBJ1-5, with D perhaps matching TRBD1 (6 bases). V gave up 5 bases and J gave up 3 bases, with 8 bases separating them. This CDR3 region has 13 residues. CDR1 is MNHEY, CDR2 SVGAGI, per germline. The CDR3 sequence: CASSRTVNQPQHF. The CDR3 DNA follows: TGTGCCAGCAGTCGGACAGTCAATCAGCCCCAGCATTTT.

CDR3 sequence (DNA): TGCGCCAGCAGCCAACCAGGGCGCAGAAGCACAGATACGCAGTATTTT. Translation: CASSQPGRRSTDTQYF. The chain uses TRBV4-3 and TRBJ2-3; TRBD1 is a possible D gene (5 bases). The CDR3 is 16 residues long. The germline gives CDR1 LGHNA, CDR2 YSLEER. Deletions cut 2 bases from V and 0 bases from J, with 12 bases between.

The V gene is TRBV2, the J gene TRBJ2-7; 9 bases line up with TRBD1. V lost 7 bases to trimming and J lost 3 bases; unmatched junction nucleotides: 7. The CDR3 consists of 14 residues. The germline CDR1 and CDR2 sequences are SNHLY and FYNNEI. The CDR3 is CASTRTGALYEQYF. The CDR3 DNA follows: TGTGCCAGCACGAGGACAGGGGCCCTCTACGAGCAGTACTTC.

This chain joins TRBV29-1 and TRBJ1-2; 9 bases agree with TRBD1. Trimming cost V 0 bases and J 7 bases; bases outside gene matches: 6. The CDR3 extends over 14 amino acids. CDR1 is SQVTM, CDR2 ANQGSEA, per germline. This CDR3 reads CSVEDLSDRGGYTF. The CDR3 DNA sequence: TGCAGCGTTGAAGATCTTTCGGACAGGGGTGGCTACACCTTC.

The chain has TRBV9 and TRBJ2-5; 13 bases line up with TRBD2. The CDR3 length is 19 residues. J lost 5 bases, V lost 2 bases, and 15 bases had no gene match. Germline loops: CDR1 SGDLS, CDR2 YYNGEE. The CDR3, as DNA: TGTGCCAGCAGCGTGAGTTGGTTGAGGACTAGCGGGAGCCGCGAGACCCAGTACTTC. It is translated as CASSVSWLRTSGSRETQYF.

The rearrangement links TRBV27 to TRBJ2-1, with D maybe TRBD1 (6 bases). The CDR3 is 14 amino acids. CDR1 and CDR2 from the germline V gene are MNHEY and SMNVEV (reference sequence). The V end was cut by 5 bases, the J end by 6 bases, with 14 bases between. The CDR3 reads CASSMGQTANEQFF. In DNA, the CDR3 is TGTGCCAGCAGTATGGGACAAACAGCCAATGAGCAGTTCTTC.

This chain links TRBV7-9 with TRBJ1-4; D ambiguous. The length of the CDR3 is 12 residues. The germline V gene has CDR1 SEHNR and CDR2 FQNEAQ (reference sequence). V was pared by 5 bases and J by 3 bases, with 4 bases between. The CDR3 loop is CASSQSNEKLFF. For the CDR3, the DNA is TGTGCCAGCAGCCAATCTAATGAAAAACTGTTTTTT.

The chain uses TRBV7-9 and TRBJ1-2, with D maybe TRBD1 (5 bases). Germline lookup yields CDR1 SEHNR and CDR2 FQNEAQ (reference sequence). Trimming shortened V by 5 bases and J by 5 bases, and 12 bases separated the two germline ends. This CDR3 contains 13 residues. This chain's CDR3 is CASSPPGVYGYTF. DNA of the CDR3: TGTGCCAGCAGCCCTCCGGGGGTATATGGCTACACCTTC.

The table lists this clone with a few counts. The chain links TRBV19 to TRBJ1-5; 7 bases fit TRBD1. Trimming at V came to 3 bases and at J to 4 bases, leaving 12 bases not matched to a gene. This CDR3 spans 17 amino acids. Germline loops: CDR1 LNHDA, CDR2 SQIVND (reference sequence). The DNA of the CDR3 is TGTGCCAGTAGTATTTCCACGGCAGGGGGATGGAATCAGCCCCAGCATTTT. It translates to CASSISTAGGWNQPQHF. Filled out from reference TRBV19 and TRBJ1-5, the complete variable domain reads DGGITQSPKYLFRKEGQNVTLSCEQNLNHDAMYWYRQDPGQGLRLIYYSQIVNDFQKGDIAEGYSVSREKKESFPLTVTSAQKNPTAFYLCASSISTAGGWNQPQHFGDGTRLSIL.

The chain carries TRBV5-4 and TRBJ2-3; 12 nucleotides agree with TRBD2. In germline, CDR1 is SGHNT, CDR2 YYREEE (reference sequence). V dropped 4 bases and J dropped 8; count of bases not matched to a gene: 8. The CDR3 covers 15 residues. CDR3: CASSALAGGPGTQYF. The DNA of the CDR3 is TGTGCCAGCAGCGCACTAGCGGGAGGTCCCGGTACGCAGTATTTT.

The rearrangement links TRBV27 to TRBJ1-2; D not resolved. Germline lookup yields CDR1 MNHEY and CDR2 SMNVEV (reference sequence). V was shortened by 5 bases and J by 1 base, with 11 bases between the two germline ends. CDR3 size: 14 residues. In DNA form, the CDR3 reads TGTGCCAGCAGTCAAATCCGGGGTAACTATGGCTACACCTTC. Residues: CASSQIRGNYGYTF.

This chain uses TRBV5-1 with TRBJ1-1; possible D gene TRBD1, 6 bases. The CDR3 contains 13 residues. Trimming stripped 4 bases from V and 1 base from J, with 8 bases between. Germline V CDR1 and CDR2: SGHRS, YFSETQ. The CDR3 is CASSRGQNTEAFF. The CDR3 DNA reads TGCGCCAGCAGCAGGGGACAGAACACTGAAGCTTTCTTT.

This sequence joins TRBV6-1 and TRBJ2-7; 8 nucleotides match TRBD1. The CDR3 length is 14 residues. CDR1 is MNHNS and CDR2 is SASEGT in the germline V gene. Trimming removed 2 bases from V and 3 bases from J; junction bases left unmatched: 3. Here the CDR3 reads CASSEQGAGYEQYF. In DNA, the CDR3 is TGTGCCAGCAGTGAACAGGGGGCAGGCTACGAGCAGTACTTC.

The genes are TRBV28 and TRBJ1-5, with no clear D. Trimming shortened V by 5 bases and J by 0 bases, and 8 bases separated the two germline ends. The CDR3 loop spans 14 amino acids. Germline CDR1 MDHEN, CDR2 SYDVKM. This CDR3 reads CASSPGLSNQPQHF. CDR3 in DNA: TGTGCCAGCAGTCCTGGACTTAGCAATCAGCCCCAGCATTTT.

V usage is TRBV28 and J usage is TRBJ2-3, with 10 bases identical to TRBD2. CDR3 length: 16 residues. J was trimmed by 5 bases and V by 0 bases; bases with no gene match: 5. The V gene's germline CDR1 is MDHEN and CDR2 SYDVKM. CDR3 region: CASSLWPSGGGDTQYF. The CDR3 region has the DNA TGTGCCAGCAGTTTATGGCCTAGCGGGGGAGGAGATACGCAGTATTTT.

The V gene is TRBV29-1, the J gene TRBJ1-2; 7 bases line up with TRBD1. Germline V gene lookup returns CDR1 SQVTM and CDR2 ANQGSEA. Trimming at V came to 6 bases and at J to 4 bases, leaving 8 bases not matched to a gene. The CDR3 runs 13 residues. Written as DNA, the CDR3 is TGCAGCGTGTCGACAGGGAGGACCTATGGCTACACCTTC. This gives the protein CSVSTGRTYGYTF.

The rearrangement links TRBV5-1 to TRBJ2-3, with unresolved D. CDR3 length equals 12 residues. V was trimmed by 9 bases and J by 0 bases, leaving 8 bases between them. Germline-derived CDR1 and CDR2 are SGHRS and YFSETQ. The CDR3 loop reads CAIPTSTDTQYF. As DNA, the CDR3 is TGCGCCATTCCTACTAGCACAGATACGCAGTATTTT.

The chain employs TRBV7-9 and TRBJ1-5, with 7 bases that match TRBD1. CDR3 length: 16 amino acids. Germline loops: CDR1 SEHNR, CDR2 FQNEAQ (reference sequence). Trimming removed 1 base from V and 7 bases from J; junction bases left unmatched: 10. The CDR3 region has the DNA TGTGCCAGCAGCTTAGGTTCATCCAGGGGGAGGCAGCCCCAGCATTTT. Translation gives CASSLGSSRGRQPQHF. Together with reference TRBV7-9 and TRBJ1-5, the CDR3 gives the full variable domain: DTGVSQNPRHKITKRGQNVTFRCDPISEHNRLYWYRQTLGQGPEFLTYFQNEAQLEKSRLLSDRFSAERPKGSFSTLEIQRTEQGDSAMYLCASSLGSSRGRQPQHFGDGTRLSIL.